This TCR beta chain was sequenced during a study of molecular identifiers for immune sequencing clone quantification (dated by TCRdb to the late 2010s). General notes on the study: For a replicate experiment, RNA from around 20,000 or 100,000 naive CD8 T cells was divided into five aliquots, of which four were sequenced. The study was a methods study using CD8 T cells to benchmark molecular-identifier clustering-based TCR repertoire sequencing (MIDCIRS) and TCR RNA copy counting. What the study reported, not specific to this receptor: Without barcode sub-clustering, chimeric consensus sequences inflated TCR diversity; chimeras reached as high as 47%. Modeling indicated about 3 TCR RNA copies recovered per cell, compared with around 9.8 by digital PCR, which implies a capture efficiency of approximately 29%. A single cell's worth of spiked-in Jurkat TCR RNA was reported detectable even among 750,000 to 1,000,000 naive CD8 T cells. In CMV-specific effector cells, clones with more than 20 RNA copies contained over 98% of molecules, whereas in naive cells such clones contained under 1% of molecules. The naive libraries included spiked-in Jurkat TCR RNA (10 copies' worth), and this RNA is not part of the donor repertoire. Highly expanded clone sizes could be underestimated if identical TCR molecules share a barcode.

This clonotype has a count of ten or more. It has no known antigen specificity. No base qualities exist here, and no much larger clone lies one base off it. Library prep was done by PCR. The sample was run on an Illumina HiSeq 4000. Preparation of bulk TCR libraries followed a previously described approach, with the TCR primers listed in Table S5. Purification of total RNA was performed with the Qiagen AllPrep DNA/RNA kit. Before any analysis, reads coming from multiple sequencing runs of the same library were combined into one pool. In the source study's methods: Reads were retained only if an exact TCR constant sequence was present, and the retained reads were trimmed to 150 nt and grouped according to their 12-nt molecular barcodes. Reads inside each barcode group were sub-clustered using a 15% Levenshtein threshold, and a quality-weighted consensus sequence was constructed for each RNA molecule. Non-functional sequences were removed, as were lower-count sequences one edit away from another. Barcode sub-clusters with fewer than 20% of the maximum read count were removed, based on fitting two negative binomial distributions. The public reads were reprocessed in TCRdb via fastp at Q25 and MiXCR, keeping in-frame beta chains. Rows are unified per CDR3 protein, each entry keeping the most common DNA and genes. These V and J calls rely on TCRdb rather than the paper's analysis. Across this sample there are about half a million distinct CDR3 sequences, with about a fifth seen only once. The top ten clones comprise around 0.86% of the sample.

The CDR3 goes from the cysteine to the phenylalanine over 15 residues. Only the CDR3 portion is preserved as DNA: 45 bases, with reading frame beginning at the first base. V loses 3 bases, J loses 5 bases, and the germline ends lie 17 bases apart. The germline V gene (reference sequence) provides CDR1 SGHNT and CDR2 YYREEE. Libraries of naive CD8 T cells were built from anywhere between roughly 20,000 and 1,100,000 sorted cells, with 10%, 30% or 50% of the purified RNA used. Naive CD8 T cells, defined as CD8+CD4-CCR7+CD45RA+, were FACS-sorted into RLT Plus buffer on a BD FACSAria II. Ten to eleven TCR copies' worth of Jurkat RNA were spiked into roughly 17,000-1,100,000 naive CD8 T cell samples to test detection sensitivity. CD8 T cells were enriched using RosetteSep CD8+ T Cell Enrichment Cocktail and Ficoll-Paque, and the enriched cells then underwent ACK red cell lysis.

This receptor chain uses TRBV5-4 and TRBJ2-5; the D gene is possibly TRBD1 or TRBD2, with 5 bases matching each. Material for sequencing was naive CD8+ T cells from blood, with Jurkat cell RNA spiked in. The cell subset or site label here, explained by the study, means: FACS-sorted CD8+CD4-CCR7+CD45RA+ naive T cells. This clonotype originated in a human donor in good health. Some libraries in this study had Jurkat cell RNA spiked in. This receptor carries the CDR3 CASSWGPTERETQYF. The nucleotide sequence reads TGTGCCAGCAGCTGGGGACCGACAGAAAGGGAGACCCAGTACTTC.